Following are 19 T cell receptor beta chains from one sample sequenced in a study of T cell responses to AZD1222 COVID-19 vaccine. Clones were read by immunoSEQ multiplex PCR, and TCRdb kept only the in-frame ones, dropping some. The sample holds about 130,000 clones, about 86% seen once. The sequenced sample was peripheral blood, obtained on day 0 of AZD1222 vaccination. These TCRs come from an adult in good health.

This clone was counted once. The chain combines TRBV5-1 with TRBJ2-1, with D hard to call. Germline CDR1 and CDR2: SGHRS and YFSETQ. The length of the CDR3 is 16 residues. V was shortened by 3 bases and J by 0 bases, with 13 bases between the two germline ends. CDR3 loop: CASSSFQLSSYNEQFF. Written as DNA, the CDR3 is TGCGCCAGCAGCTCATTTCAACTTAGCTCCTACAATGAGCAGTTCTTC.

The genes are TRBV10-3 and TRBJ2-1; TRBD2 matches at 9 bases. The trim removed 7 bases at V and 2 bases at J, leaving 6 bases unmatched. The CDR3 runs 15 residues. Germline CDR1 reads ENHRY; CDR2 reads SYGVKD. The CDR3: CAIKAGGITYNEQFF. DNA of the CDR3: TGTGCCATCAAGGCGGGAGGGATTACCTACAATGAGCAGTTCTTC.

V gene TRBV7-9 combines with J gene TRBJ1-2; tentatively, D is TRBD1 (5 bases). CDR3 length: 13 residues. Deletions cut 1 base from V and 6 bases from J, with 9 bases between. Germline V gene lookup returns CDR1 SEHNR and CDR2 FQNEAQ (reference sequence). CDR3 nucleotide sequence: TGTGCCAGCAGCTTAGGGCAGGGAGATGGCTACACCTTC. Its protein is CASSLGQGDGYTF.

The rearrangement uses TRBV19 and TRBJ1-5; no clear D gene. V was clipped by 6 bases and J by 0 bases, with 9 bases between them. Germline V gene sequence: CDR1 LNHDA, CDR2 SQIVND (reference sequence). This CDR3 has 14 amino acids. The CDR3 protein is CASSRTHSNQPQHF. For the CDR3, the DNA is TGTGCCAGTAGCCGGACCCATAGCAATCAGCCCCAGCATTTT.

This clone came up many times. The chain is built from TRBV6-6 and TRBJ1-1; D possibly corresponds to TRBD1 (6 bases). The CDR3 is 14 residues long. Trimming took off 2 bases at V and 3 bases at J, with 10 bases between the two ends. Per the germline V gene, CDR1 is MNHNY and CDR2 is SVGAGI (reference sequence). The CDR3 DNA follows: TGTGCCAGCAGTTACGGGTACAGGGACACTGAAGCTTTCTTT. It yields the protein CASSYGYRDTEAFF.

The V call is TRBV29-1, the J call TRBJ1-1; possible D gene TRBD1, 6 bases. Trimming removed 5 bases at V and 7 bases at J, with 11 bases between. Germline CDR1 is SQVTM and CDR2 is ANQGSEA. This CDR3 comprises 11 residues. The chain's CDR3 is CSVRGQNEAFF. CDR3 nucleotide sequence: TGCAGCGTTCGAGGACAGAATGAAGCTTTCTTT.

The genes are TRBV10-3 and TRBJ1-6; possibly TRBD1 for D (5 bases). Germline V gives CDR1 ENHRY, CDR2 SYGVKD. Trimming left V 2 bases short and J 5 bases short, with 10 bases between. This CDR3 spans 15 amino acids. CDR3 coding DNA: TGTGCCATCAGTGAGAAGGGGAGCGATAATTCACCCCTCCACTTT. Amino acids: CAISEKGSDNSPLHF.

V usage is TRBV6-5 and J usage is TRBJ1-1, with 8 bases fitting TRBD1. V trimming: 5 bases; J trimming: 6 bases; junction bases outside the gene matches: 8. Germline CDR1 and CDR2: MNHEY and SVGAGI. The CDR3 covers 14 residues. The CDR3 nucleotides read TGTGCCAGCAGTACCTACAGGGGGACCCCTGAAGCTTTCTTT. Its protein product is CASSTYRGTPEAFF.

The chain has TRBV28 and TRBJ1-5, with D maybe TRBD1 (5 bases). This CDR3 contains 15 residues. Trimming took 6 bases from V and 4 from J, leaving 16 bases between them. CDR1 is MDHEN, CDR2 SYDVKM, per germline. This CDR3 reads CASRTPVEGNQPQHF. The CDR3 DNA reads TGTGCCAGCAGAACCCCGGTAGAGGGGAATCAGCCCCAGCATTTT.

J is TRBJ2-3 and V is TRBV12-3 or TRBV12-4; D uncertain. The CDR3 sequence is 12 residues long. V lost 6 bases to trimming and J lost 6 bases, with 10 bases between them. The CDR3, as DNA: TGTGCCAGCAGCCCGGCCGGGGATACGCAGTATTTT. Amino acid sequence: CASSPAGDTQYF.

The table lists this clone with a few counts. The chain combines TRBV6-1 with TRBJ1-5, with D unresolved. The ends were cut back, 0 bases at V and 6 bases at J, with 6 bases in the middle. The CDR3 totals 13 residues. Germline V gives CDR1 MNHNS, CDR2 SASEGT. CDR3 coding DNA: TGTGCCAGCAGTGAAGCGGAGGGTCAGCCCCAGCATTTT. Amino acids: CASSEAEGQPQHF.

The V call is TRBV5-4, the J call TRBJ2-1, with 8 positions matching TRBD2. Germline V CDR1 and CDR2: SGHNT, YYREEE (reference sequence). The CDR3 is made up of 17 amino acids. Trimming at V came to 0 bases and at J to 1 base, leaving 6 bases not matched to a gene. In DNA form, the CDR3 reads TGTGCCAGCAGCTTGGCGATCGTAGCGGGGTCCTACAATGAGCAGTTCTTC. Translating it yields CASSLAIVAGSYNEQFF.

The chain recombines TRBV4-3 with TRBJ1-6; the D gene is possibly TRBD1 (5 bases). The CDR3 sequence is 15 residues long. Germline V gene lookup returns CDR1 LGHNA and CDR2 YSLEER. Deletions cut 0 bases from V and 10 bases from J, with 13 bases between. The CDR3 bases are TGCGCCAGCAGCCAAGATCTCCAGGGTGGCTCACCCCTCCACTTT. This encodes CASSQDLQGGSPLHF.

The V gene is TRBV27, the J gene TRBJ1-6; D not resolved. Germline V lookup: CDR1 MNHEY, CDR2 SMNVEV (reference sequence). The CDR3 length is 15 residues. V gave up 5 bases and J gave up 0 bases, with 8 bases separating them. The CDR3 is CASSPKNSYNSPLHF. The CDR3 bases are TGTGCCAGCAGTCCCAAAAACTCCTATAATTCACCCCTCCACTTT.

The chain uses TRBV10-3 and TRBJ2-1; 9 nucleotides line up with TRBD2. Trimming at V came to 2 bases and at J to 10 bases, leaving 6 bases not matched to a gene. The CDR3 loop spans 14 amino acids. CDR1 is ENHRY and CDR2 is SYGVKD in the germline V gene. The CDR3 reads CAISESLAGLEQFF. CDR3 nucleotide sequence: TGTGCCATCAGTGAGAGTCTAGCGGGGCTGGAGCAGTTCTTC.

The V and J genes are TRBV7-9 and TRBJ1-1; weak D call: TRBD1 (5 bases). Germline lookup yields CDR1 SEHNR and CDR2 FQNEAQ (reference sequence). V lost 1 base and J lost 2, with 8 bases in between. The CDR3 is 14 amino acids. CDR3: CASSLGTYNTEAFF. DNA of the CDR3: TGTGCCAGCAGCTTAGGGACATATAACACTGAAGCTTTCTTT.

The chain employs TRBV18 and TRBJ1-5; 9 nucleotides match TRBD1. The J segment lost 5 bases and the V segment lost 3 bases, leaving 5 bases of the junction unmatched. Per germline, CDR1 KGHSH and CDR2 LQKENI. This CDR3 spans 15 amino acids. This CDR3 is CASSPLGQGDQPQHF. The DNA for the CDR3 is TGTGCCAGCTCACCCCTGGGACAGGGTGATCAGCCCCAGCATTTT.

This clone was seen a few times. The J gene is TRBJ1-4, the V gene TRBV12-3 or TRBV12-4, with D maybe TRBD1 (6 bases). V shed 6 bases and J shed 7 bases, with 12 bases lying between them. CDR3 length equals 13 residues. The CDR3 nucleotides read TGTGCCAGCAGACCGACAGGCGCTGAAAAACTGTTTTTT. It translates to CASRPTGAEKLFF.

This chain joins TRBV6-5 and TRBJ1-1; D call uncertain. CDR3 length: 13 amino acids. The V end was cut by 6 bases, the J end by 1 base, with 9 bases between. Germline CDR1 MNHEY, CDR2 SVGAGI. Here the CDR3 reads CASSSHRNTEAFF. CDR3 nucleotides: TGTGCCAGCAGCTCTCACCGGAACACTGAAGCTTTCTTT.